The 21 T cell receptor beta chains presented below share a single source sample, sequenced in a study of blood T cell repertoires in COVID-19. Assay: immunoSEQ multiplex PCR; the TCRdb copy retains only in-frame clones and omits some. The sample lists more than 70,000 clones; 85% to 90% were seen once. Sequencing was performed on peripheral blood. The receptors originated from a woman aged 80 or over in a cohort sampled during active or convalescent COVID-19.

This clone turned up a few times. The genes are TRBV2 and TRBJ1-4; 7 bases line up with TRBD1. This CDR3 has 14 amino acids. The germline V gene encodes CDR1 SNHLY and CDR2 FYNNEI. The junction had 5 bases not matched to a gene; V was cut back by 6 bases and J by 4 bases. In DNA form, the CDR3 reads TGTGCCAGCAGGGTAGGGGGCGGTAATGAAAAACTGTTTTTT. Translation gives CASRVGGGNEKLFF.

V is TRBV5-1 and J is TRBJ2-2, with D maybe TRBD1 (6 bases). This CDR3 comprises 15 residues. Germline-derived CDR1 and CDR2 are SGHRS and YFSETQ. Between the trimmed V and J ends, which lost 8 bases and 0 bases, there was a span of 14 bases. CDR3 sequence reads: CASKNRTANTGELFF. For the CDR3, the DNA is TGCGCCAGTAAAAATAGGACAGCGAACACCGGGGAGCTGTTTTTT.

The chain employs TRBV5-1 and TRBJ2-1; 9 bases agree with TRBD1. Germline lookup yields CDR1 SGHRS and CDR2 YFSETQ. V lost 4 bases and J lost 1; bases outside the gene matches: 3. This CDR3 is 15 amino acids long. DNA for the CDR3: TGCGCCAGCAGCCTTGGACAGGGGTCCTACAATGAGCAGTTCTTC. It translates to CASSLGQGSYNEQFF.

The rearrangement uses TRBV9 and TRBJ2-1, with 15 nucleotides matching TRBD2. CDR1 is SGDLS and CDR2 is YYNGEE in the germline V gene. Trimming took 2 bases from V and 0 from J; bases not matched to a gene: 18. This CDR3 has 23 residues. The CDR3 nucleotides read TGTGCCAGCAGCGTCGAACCGGGAGCCCCGGGACTAGCGGGAGGAGGCTCCTACAATGAGCAGTTCTTC. Protein sequence: CASSVEPGAPGLAGGGSYNEQFF.

The V and J genes are TRBV5-6 and TRBJ1-1, with D possibly TRBD1 on 5 matching bases. CDR1 is SGHDT and CDR2 is YYEEEE in the germline V gene. CDR3 size: 13 residues. V lost 1 base and J 4 bases, leaving 8 bases between the germline ends. DNA of the CDR3: TGTGCCAGCAGCTTGATCAGGGCCACTGAAGCTTTCTTT. Translating it yields CASSLIRATEAFF.

The chain carries TRBV7-6 and TRBJ1-1; possibly TRBD1 for D (6 bases). Germline CDR1 is SGHVS and CDR2 is FNYEAQ. The CDR3 has 16 residues. With 5 bases removed from V and 3 bases from J, the gap between germline ends came to 19 bases. DNA for the CDR3: TGTGCCAGCAGCGCACGCCATGGAGGGGGGGACACTGAAGCTTTCTTT. Encoded protein: CASSARHGGGDTEAFF.

This chain joins TRBV24-1 and TRBJ1-3, with 7 bases that match TRBD1. Germline CDR1 is KGHDR and CDR2 is SFDVKD. V shed 11 bases, J shed 0 bases, and the junction held 21 bases outside the gene matches. CDR3 length: 19 amino acids. The CDR3 coding sequence is TGTGCCAGGAAGAAGGGGGCGCGGATCCGACACCGCTCTGGAAACACCATATATTTT. Encoded protein: CARKKGARIRHRSGNTIYF.

The V and J genes are TRBV19 and TRBJ1-5, with TRBD1 identical over 7 bases. Germline trimming cut 9 bases from V and 0 bases from J; bases unmatched to any gene: 5. The CDR3 sequence is 14 residues long. Germline CDR1 LNHDA, CDR2 SQIVND (reference sequence). CDR3 residues: CASGQAASNQPQHF. For the CDR3, the DNA is TGTGCCAGCGGACAGGCTGCTAGCAATCAGCCCCAGCATTTT.

The V call is TRBV7-2, the J call TRBJ2-2; 8 positions match TRBD2. The CDR3 spans 16 residues. CDR1 and CDR2 (germline): SGHTA, FQGNSA. J gave up 6 bases and V 5 bases, and 11 bases lay outside the gene matches. Here the CDR3 DNA reads TGTGCCAGCAGCACCGCCTATCCGGGGGGGCCCGGGGAGCTGTTTTTT. Its translation is CASSTAYPGGPGELFF.

The CDR3 sequence is CASKPGLATPETQYF. The DNA for the CDR3 is TGTGCCAGCAAGCCGGGACTAGCGACTCCAGAGACCCAGTACTTC. The gene calls are TRBV6-5 and TRBJ2-5; 10 positions match TRBD2. Losses at the gene ends were 7 bases for V and 4 bases for J; bases not matched to a gene: 9. The CDR3 has 15 amino acids. Germline V lookup: CDR1 MNHEY, CDR2 SVGAGI.

The chain recombines TRBV28 with TRBJ2-5; 7 bases match TRBD2. CDR1 MDHEN and CDR2 SYDVKM come from the germline V gene. V lost 6 bases to trimming and J lost 6 bases; unmatched junction nucleotides: 4. The CDR3 sequence is 12 residues long. This chain's CDR3 is CASRQAGKTQYF. CDR3 sequence (DNA): TGTGCCAGCAGACAAGCGGGAAAGACCCAGTACTTC.

This chain joins TRBV29-1 and TRBJ1-2, with D possibly being TRBD1 (6 bases). The CDR3 extends over 11 amino acids. V was clipped by 4 bases and J by 7 bases, with 10 bases between them. CDR1 is SQVTM and CDR2 is ANQGSEA in the germline V gene. The CDR3: CSVVGAPGYTF. The CDR3 DNA reads TGCAGCGTTGTGGGGGCCCCTGGCTACACCTTC.

V is TRBV3-1 (or the pseudogene TRBV3-2) and J is TRBJ2-2; no reliable D call. V dropped 1 base and J dropped 6 bases, with 3 bases sitting between them. The CDR3 consists of 12 residues. Germline assignment: CDR1 LGHDT and CDR2 YNNKEL (reference sequence). CDR3 residues: CASSQVAGELFF. The CDR3 nucleotides are TGTGCCAGCAGCCAAGTCGCCGGGGAGCTGTTTTTT.

This clone was found a few times. The genes are TRBV19 and TRBJ1-2; 11 bases match TRBD1. Germline CDR1 is LNHDA and CDR2 is SQIVND (reference sequence). V lost 4 bases, J lost 5 bases, and 6 bases stayed unmatched. The CDR3 extends over 15 amino acids. The CDR3 DNA reads TGTGCCAGTAGTAATAGGGGACAGGGGGGTTATGGCTACACCTTC. Encoded protein: CASSNRGQGGYGYTF.

The V gene is TRBV5-1, the J gene TRBJ2-2; 7 bases align to TRBD2. V shed 4 bases, J shed 2 bases, and the junction held 11 bases outside the gene matches. Germline CDR1 SGHRS, CDR2 YFSETQ. The CDR3 totals 17 residues. In DNA form, the CDR3 reads TGCGCCAGCAGCCCGATGAGGCTAGCGGCCAACACCGGGGAGCTGTTTTTT. Its protein product is CASSPMRLAANTGELFF. The full variable domain, its missing parts supplied by reference TRBV5-1 and TRBJ2-2, is KAGVTQTPRYLIKTRGQQVTLSCSPISGHRSVSWYQQTPGQGLQFLFEYFSETQRNKGNFPGRFSGRQFSNSRSEMNVSTLELGDSALYLCASSPMRLAANTGELFFGEGSRLTVL.

The V and J genes are TRBV19 and TRBJ1-5, with a tentative D call TRBD1 (6 bases). CDR3 size: 15 residues. In germline, CDR1 is LNHDA, CDR2 SQIVND (reference sequence). The V end lost 0 bases, the J end lost 0 bases, and 6 bases lay between the germline ends. The CDR3 nucleotides are TGTGCCAGTAGTATAGAGGGGGCTAGCAATCAGCCCCAGCATTTT. It codes for CASSIEGASNQPQHF.

The V call is TRBV6-1, the J call TRBJ1-4, with 7 bases lining up with TRBD1. This CDR3 contains 15 residues. Germline V CDR1 and CDR2: MNHNS, SASEGT. V gave up 5 bases and J gave up 2 bases; unmatched junction bases: 5. CDR3 in amino acids: CASSPTGATNEKLFF. CDR3 sequence (DNA): TGTGCCAGCAGTCCTACAGGGGCGACTAATGAAAAACTGTTTTTT.

This clone appeared a single time. The chain links TRBV5-5 to TRBJ2-1, with D maybe TRBD1 (6 bases). Looked up from germline, CDR1 is SGHKS and CDR2 is YYEKEE (reference sequence). The length of the CDR3 is 14 residues. V was cut by 0 bases and J by 8 bases, with 12 bases left in between. The CDR3: CASSLVGTSYEQFF. Written as DNA, the CDR3 is TGTGCCAGCAGCTTGGTTGGGACATCCTATGAGCAGTTCTTC. Full variable domain (missing parts from reference TRBV5-5 and TRBJ2-1): DAGVTQSPTHLIKTRGQQVTLRCSPISGHKSVSWYQQVLGQGPQFIFQYYEKEERGRGNFPDRFSARQFPNYSSELNVNALLLGDSALYLCASSLVGTSYEQFFGPGTRLTVL.

This chain uses TRBV7-9 with TRBJ1-6; D is undetermined. The CDR3 is 12 residues long. V lost 3 bases to trimming and J lost 7 bases, with 4 bases between them. In germline, CDR1 is SEHNR, CDR2 FQNEAQ (reference sequence). The DNA of the CDR3 is TGTGCCAGCAGCTTGCGAAATTCACCCCTCCACTTT. It codes for CASSLRNSPLHF.

V is TRBV28 and J is TRBJ1-5, with D perhaps TRBD1 (5 bases). CDR1 and CDR2 (germline): MDHEN, SYDVKM. The CDR3 has 15 amino acids. V lost 2 bases to trimming and J lost 5 bases, with 13 bases between them. The CDR3 DNA follows: TGTGCCAGCAGTTTAAGGGCAGGGTTTTATCAGCCCCAGCATTTT. Amino acid sequence: CASSLRAGFYQPQHF. Complete variable domain (other parts from reference TRBV28 and TRBJ1-5): DVKVTQSSRYLVKRTGEKVFLECVQDMDHENMFWYRQDPGLGLRLIYFSYDVKMKEKGDIPEGYSVSREKKERFSLILESASTNQTSMYLCASSLRAGFYQPQHFGDGTRLSIL.

This clone was detected only once. V usage is TRBV9 and J usage is TRBJ1-3, with no clear D. This CDR3 region has 16 residues. Germline V gene data show CDR1 as SGDLS and CDR2 as YYNGEE. V gave up 0 bases and J gave up 2 bases, with 12 bases separating them. CDR3 region: CASSVAADAAGNTIYF. CDR3 nucleotides: TGTGCCAGCAGCGTAGCTGCGGATGCGGCTGGAAACACCATATATTTT.